Listed here are 32 T cell receptor delta chains from one sample, sequenced in a study of γδ T cells in repeated Plasmodium falciparum infection. TCRdb re-called the multiplex PCR reads with CATT. The table has roughly 90,000 delta-chain clones, almost 1.5% seen once. Vgamma9/Vdelta2+ and Vdelta2-negative gammadelta T cells were flow-sorted from PBMC for bulk sequencing. Sequenced sample: gamma-delta T cells from blood. Source of these receptors: a pool of human donors (malaria-infected and uninfected, not separated).

This clone has just a few counts. TCRdb's entry gives the protein of a much larger clone, which mismatches this DNA's translation at residue 7, likely from a read error; the protein reported here is translated from the DNA. The chain joins TRDV2 to TRDJ1; TRDD3 is a possible D gene (5 bases). TCRdb supplies no J gene; here it was assigned by aligning the nucleotide sequence to germline. The CDR3 totals 21 residues. V was cut by 3 bases and J by 8 bases, with 39 bases left in between. CDR1 and CDR2 (germline): GEAIGNYY, EKD. For the CDR3, the DNA is TGTGCCTGTGACGCAGTCCCCGACGTACTGGATTCGTCAAAGCAGGGGACCAAACTCATCTTT. It translates to CACDAVPDVLDSSKQGTKLIF.

In its sample, this clone was seen a few times. TCRdb's entry gives the protein of a much larger clone, which mismatches this DNA's translation at residue 4, likely from a read error; the protein reported here is translated from the DNA. The chain joins TRDV2 to TRDJ1, with TRDD3 identical over 7 bases. The CDR3 length is 15 residues. Trimming took 5 bases from V and 4 from J; bases not matched to a gene: 12. Germline assignment: CDR1 GEAIGNYY and CDR2 EKD. The CDR3 nucleotides are TGTGCCTGTGGCGAGAGGGGGATTCGCGGCGATAAACTCATCTTT. Its translation: CACGERGIRGDKLIF.

As to this clone: It is likely a read error: a sequence one base away is far more abundant. The sample contains more than one DNA sequence encoding this CDR3. J is TRDJ3 and V is TRDV2, with 8 bases aligning to TRDD3. Assignment of the J gene here rests on matching the DNA to germline, because TCRdb gives none. The germline V gene has CDR1 GEAIGNYY and CDR2 EKD. The CDR3 totals 19 residues. J was trimmed by 4 bases and V by 1 base; bases with no gene match: 11. The CDR3 is CACDTGGFGSSWDTRQMFF. The CDR3 DNA reads TGTGCCTGTGACACTGGGGGATTCGGGAGCTCTTGGGACACCCGACAGATGTTTTTC.

This clone came up a few times. A read error likely explains why the TCRdb protein, taken from a much larger clone, differs from this DNA's translation at residue 7; the protein shown is translated from the DNA. The chain carries TRDV1 and TRDJ1, with D perhaps matching TRDD3 (6 bases). The J gene, not given by TCRdb, was assigned here from a germline match of the nucleotide sequence. V lost 1 base and J lost 0, with 15 bases in between. The CDR3 sequence is 17 residues long. CDR1 and CDR2 from the germline V gene are TSWWSYY and QGS. CDR3 sequence: CALGEPSTGSYTDKLIF. In DNA, the CDR3 is TGTGCTCTTGGGGAACCCTCGACTGGGTCGTACACCGATAAACTCATCTTT.

There are a few counts of this clone. The TCRdb record carries a much larger clone's protein, which differs from this DNA's translation at residue 12; a read error is the likely cause, and the protein listed here is the DNA translation. The rearrangement joins TRAV38-2/DV8 to TRDJ1, with 8 bases lining up with TRDD3. Assignment of the J gene here rests on matching the DNA to germline, because TCRdb gives none. From germline, CDR1 is TSESDYY and CDR2 QEAYKQQN. J gave up 10 bases and V 1 base, and 24 bases lay outside the gene matches. This CDR3 is built from 19 residues. CDR3: CAYRSQSFLSLRGYLGLIF. The CDR3 DNA follows: TGTGCTTATAGGAGCCAATCATTCCTATCTTTGCGGGGATACCTTGGACTCATCTTT.

A remark on this clone: The TCRdb protein, from a much larger clone, departs from this DNA's translation at residue 9, likely by read error; the protein shown derives from the DNA. The rearrangement links TRDV1 to TRDJ1; D uncertain. Germline matching of the DNA provided the J gene here, since TCRdb leaves it blank. The CDR3 contains 19 residues. V lost 4 bases and J lost 2, with 26 bases in between. Germline CDR1 and CDR2: TSWWSYY and QGS. CDR3 loop: CALGVNFFPWPRETDKLIF. In nucleotides, the CDR3 is TGTGCTCTTGGGGTAAACTTTTTTCCATGGCCCCGAGAGACCGATAAACTCATCTTT.

This clone has only a few counts. Given a far larger clone just one base away, this is likely a sequencing read error. Other nucleotide sequences from this sample produce the same CDR3. V usage is TRDV1 and J usage is TRDJ1; tentatively, D is TRDD2 (5 bases). Germline V gene sequence: CDR1 TSWWSYY, CDR2 QGS. Trimming removed 5 bases at V and 3 bases at J, with 10 bases between. This CDR3 contains 13 residues. The CDR3 sequence: CALGSPFSDKLIF. DNA of the CDR3: TGTGCTCTTGGGTCTCCCTTCTCCGATAAACTCATCTTT.

This clone has only a few counts. Since a much larger clone is just one base distant, this may be a read error. The chain employs TRDV1 and TRDJ1, with D perhaps matching TRDD3 (7 bases). TCRdb is silent on the J gene; assignment here came from matching the DNA to germline. CDR3 length: 21 residues. Germline assignment: CDR1 TSWWSYY and CDR2 QGS. The chain's CDR3 is CALGECPTFLGGPLYTDKLIF. The CDR3, as DNA: TGTGCCCTTGGGGAATGTCCTACTTTCCTGGGGGGCCCACTATACACCGATAAACTCATCTTT.

With regard to this clone: The protein in TCRdb stems from a much larger clone and differs at residue 12 from this DNA's translation, likely a read error; here the protein is translated from the DNA. The CDR3 protein is CACDPVERLGDGKLIF. CDR3 nucleotides: TGTGCCTGTGACCCCGTGGAAAGGCTGGGGGATGGTAAACTCATCTTT. The rearrangement joins TRDV2 to TRDJ1; 9 bases fit TRDD3. Since TCRdb gives no J gene, matching the DNA to germline was used here to assign it. Trimming removed 3 bases from V and 7 bases from J; junction bases left unmatched: 14. The CDR3 spans 16 residues. The V gene's germline CDR1 is GEAIGNYY and CDR2 EKD.

As regards this clone: TCRdb records a much larger clone's protein for this DNA, with a difference at residue 11 that likely arises from a read error; the protein given is the translation of the DNA. V and J are TRDV1 and TRDJ1; D possibly corresponds to TRDD2 (6 bases). Assignment of the J gene here rests on matching the DNA to germline, because TCRdb gives none. V shed 2 bases and J shed 1 base, with 41 bases lying between them. CDR1 is TSWWSYY and CDR2 is QGS in the germline V gene. CDR3 length equals 25 residues. The CDR3 sequence is CALGESTEQAASYPRWYMGTDKLIF. CDR3 nucleotides: TGTGCTCTTGGGGAAAGTACTGAACAGGCTGCGTCCTACCCTCGCTGGTATATGGGCACCGATAAACTCATCTTT.

As regards this clone: It differs at one base from a far larger clone, so likely a read error. Other DNA sequences in the sample encode the same CDR3. V gene TRDV2 was called; the J gene was not. Germline lookup yields CDR1 GEAIGNYY and CDR2 EKD. The CDR3 is 14 residues long. CDR3 region: CACDTAGRRDKLIF. For the CDR3, the DNA is TGTGCCTGTGACACCGCAGGGCGGAGGGATAAACTCATCTTC.

The rearrangement links TRAV29/DV5 to TRDJ1; D unresolved. This CDR3 spans 15 amino acids. Trimming shortened V by 5 bases and J by 1 base, and 18 bases separated the two germline ends. The germline V gene has CDR1 NSMFDY and CDR2 ISSIKDK. This chain's CDR3 is CAANDRSPSTDKLIF. The CDR3 nucleotides read TGTGCAGCTAACGACCGCTCACCGTCCACCGATAAACTCATCTTT.

This clone showed up just a few times. A read error is likely here: a far larger clone is one base away. This sample also contains other DNA sequences that code for the same CDR3. V is TRDV1 and J is TRDJ1, with TRDD3 matching 8 bases. TCRdb lists no J gene, so it was determined here by aligning the DNA to germline. The germline V gene has CDR1 TSWWSYY and CDR2 QGS. Trimming removed 3 bases from V and 5 bases from J; junction bases left unmatched: 32. This CDR3 contains 23 residues. CDR3 protein: CALGELSSFLQYWGFMPRDKLIF. The CDR3 bases are TGTGCTCTTGGGGAGCTAAGCAGCTTCCTCCAATACTGGGGGTTTATGCCCCGGGATAAACTCATCTTT.

This clone showed up just a few times. Since a far larger clone is one base different, this is likely a read error. Other nucleotide sequences in the sample specify the same CDR3. V gene TRDV1 was called; the J gene was not; the table's D call, TRDD3, was not checked against the DNA. This CDR3 spans 15 amino acids. CDR1 TSWWSYY and CDR2 QGS come from the germline V gene. CDR3 DNA: TGTGCTCTTGGGGAAGTTTACGTCCTGCCCCACAAACTCATCTTC. It specifies CALGEVYVLPHKLIF.

A note on this clone: The amino acid sequence in TCRdb belongs to a much larger clone and departs from this DNA's translation at residue 21, likely a sequencing read error; the sequence shown is translated from the DNA. TRDV1 is the V gene, and the J gene was not called; TRDD3, the table's D call, lacks a check against the DNA. The CDR3 has 23 residues. CDR1 and CDR2 (germline): TSWWSYY, QGS. The CDR3 DNA reads TGTGCTCTTGGGGAACTTCAACTTCCTTCCTACTGGCTGGGGGATACTTCCACCGATAAACCCATCTTT. Protein product: CALGELQLPSYWLGDTSTDKPIF.

This clone occurred a few times. TCRdb lists the protein of a much larger clone for this DNA, which differs at residue 12, so this is likely a read error; the protein given here is translated from the DNA itself. The V gene is TRDV2, the J gene TRDJ2, with TRDD3 matching 12 bases. Assignment of the J gene here rests on matching the DNA to germline, because TCRdb gives none. CDR1 and CDR2 (germline): GEAIGNYY, EKD. Trimming cost V 0 bases and J 4 bases; bases outside gene matches: 8. CDR3 length equals 18 residues. CDR3 residues: CACDTSLGDTGATAQLFF. CDR3 DNA sequence: TGTGCCTGTGACACCTCTCTGGGGGATACGGGCGCGACAGCACAACTCTTCTTT.

About this clone: A read error is the likely source, as a far larger clone sits one nucleotide away. This sample also contains other DNA sequences that code for the same CDR3. Here the CDR3 reads CALGGRLHLLLGEKYTDKLIF. The CDR3 nucleotides are TGTGCTCTTGGGGGGCGCCTCCACCTGTTACTGGGGGAAAAATACACCGATAAACTCATCTTT. The chain employs TRDV1 and TRDJ1, with TRDD3 matching 9 bases. TCRdb gives no J gene; it was assigned here by matching the DNA to germline. Unmatched junction bases numbered 21, after V lost 4 bases and J lost 0 bases. The germline V gene encodes CDR1 TSWWSYY and CDR2 QGS. The length of the CDR3 is 21 residues.

In its sample, this clone was seen many times. TCRdb's protein, taken from a much larger clone, differs from this DNA's translation at residue 9, likely owing to a read error; the protein displayed comes from the DNA. The chain uses TRDV1 and TRDJ1; 8 bases align to TRDD2. Germline assignment: CDR1 TSWWSYY and CDR2 QGS. The CDR3 length is 16 residues. The CDR3 nucleotides are TGTGCTCTTGGGAAACTTCCTACTAAGATGGGGAGTAAACTCATCTTT. As protein: CALGKLPTKMGSKLIF.

This clone was found a few times. With a far larger clone one base away, a read error is the likely cause. The sample contains more than one DNA sequence encoding this CDR3. The rearrangement joins TRDV3 to TRDJ1; TRDD3 agrees at 8 bases. The J gene is absent in TCRdb and was assigned here via DNA matching to germline. Germline lookup yields CDR1 TVYSNPD and CDR2 GDNSRS (reference sequence). This CDR3 contains 16 residues. The CDR3 is CAFFGIRTSYTDKLIF. The CDR3 nucleotides are TGTGCCTTTTTCGGGATACGCACCTCGTACACTGATAAACTCATCTTT.

In regard to this clone: The TCRdb record carries a much larger clone's protein, which differs from this DNA's translation at residue 13; a read error is the likely cause, and the protein listed here is the DNA translation. The V call is TRDV2, the J call TRDJ1; 13 positions match TRDD3. V lost 0 bases and J lost 3; bases outside the gene matches: 12. There are 19 residues in the CDR3. Germline CDR1 reads GEAIGNYY; CDR2 reads EKD. CDR3 in DNA: TGTGCCTGTGACACCGGGGGTACTGGGGGATACGCGTCACCCGATAAACTCATCTTT. Amino acids: CACDTGGTGGYASPDKLIF.

This clone turned up a few times. The protein given by TCRdb reflects a much larger clone and differs at residue 20 from this DNA's translation, likely from a read error; the protein shown is the DNA's translation. CDR3 nucleotides: TGTGCCTGTGACACCGTGAGTACTGGGGGATTCCAGGGCTCCTGGGACACCCGACAGACGTTTTTC. It codes for CACDTVSTGGFQGSWDTRQTFF. The J gene was not called, though the V gene is TRDV2; the D call TRDD3 from the table was never checked on the DNA. The CDR3 length is 22 residues. Germline lookup yields CDR1 GEAIGNYY and CDR2 EKD.

Worth noting for this clone: The amino acid sequence in TCRdb belongs to a much larger clone and departs from this DNA's translation at residue 13, likely a sequencing read error; the sequence shown is translated from the DNA. No J gene was named, though the V gene is TRDV2; the table gives TRDD3 as D, unverified against the DNA. This CDR3 spans 15 amino acids. Germline values: CDR1 GEAIGNYY, CDR2 EKD. The CDR3 sequence: CACDLLGDFADKPIF. The CDR3 region has the DNA TGTGCCTGTGACTTGCTGGGGGATTTCGCCGATAAACCCATCTTT.

This clone has only a few counts. The protein in TCRdb stems from a much larger clone and differs at residue 4 from this DNA's translation, likely a read error; here the protein is translated from the DNA. This chain joins TRDV2 and TRDJ3; TRDD3 matches 11 bases. The J gene is absent in TCRdb and was assigned here via DNA matching to germline. The CDR3 consists of 17 residues. Germline V gene data show CDR1 as GEAIGNYY and CDR2 as EKD. The CDR3 coding sequence is TGTGCCTGTGGCACCGTGGGGGATACGTGGGACACCCGACAGATGTTTTTC. Translated, it gives CACGTVGDTWDTRQMFF.

As concerns this clone: This DNA translates differently at residue 9 from the TCRdb protein, which is that of a much larger clone; a read error is likely, and the protein shown is the DNA's own translation. The chain recombines TRDV1 with TRDJ1; unclear D gene. This CDR3 has 16 residues. The germline V and J ends were trimmed by 6 bases and 2 bases, with 19 bases remaining between them. Germline V CDR1 and CDR2: TSWWSYY, QGS. CDR3 amino acids: CALGLTVYLATDKLIF. In nucleotides, the CDR3 is TGTGCTCTTGGACTAACCGTCTACTTGGCTACCGATAAACTCATCTTT.

This clone was seen a handful of times. TCRdb has a much larger clone's protein, which differs at residue 7 from the translation of this DNA, likely because of a read error; what is shown is the protein translated from the DNA. V usage is TRDV2 and J usage is TRDJ1, with 9 bases matching TRDD3. In germline, CDR1 is GEAIGNYY, CDR2 EKD. Trimming removed 5 bases from V and 0 bases from J; junction bases left unmatched: 12. The CDR3 loop spans 17 amino acids. The CDR3 reads CACASLAGGSYTDKLIF. The CDR3 bases are TGTGCCTGTGCTTCCCTTGCTGGGGGATCTTACACCGATAAACTCATCTTT.

Details on this clone: With a far larger clone one base away, a read error is the likely cause. The sample holds other DNA sequences that translate to the same CDR3. The CDR3 spells CALGELISSPIYEIWDLTGPLIF. CDR3 coding DNA: TGTGCTCTTGGGGAACTAATTAGTAGCCCAATATACGAAATCTGGGATTTGACGGGACCCCTAATCTTT. The V gene is TRDV1; the J gene was not called; the table's D call TRDD3 went unverified against the DNA. The length of the CDR3 is 23 residues. Germline CDR1 is TSWWSYY and CDR2 is QGS.

As for this clone: Only one base separates this from a far larger clonotype, so it likely reflects a read error. Other DNA sequences in this sample translate to the same CDR3. The chain links TRDV1 to TRDJ1; 9 nucleotides match TRDD2. The CDR3 sequence is 19 residues long. Losses at the gene ends were 3 bases for V and 9 bases for J; bases not matched to a gene: 23. Per germline, CDR1 TSWWSYY and CDR2 QGS. CDR3: CALGESLPTQPRYCLELIF. CDR3 DNA sequence: TGTGCTCTTGGGGAGAGCCTTCCTACACAACCTAGATACTGCTTAGAACTCATCTTT.

The gene calls are TRDV3 and TRDJ1; 7 bases are shared with TRDD3. The J gene, left out of TCRdb, was set here by checking the DNA against germline. V was pared by 3 bases and J by 5 bases, with 24 bases of the junction left unmatched. The CDR3 has 18 residues. In germline, CDR1 is TVYSNPD, CDR2 GDNSRS (reference sequence). The CDR3 is CAFPNPPLYWGKGDKLIF. CDR3 in DNA: TGTGCCTTCCCAAACCCTCCCCTGTACTGGGGTAAGGGGGATAAACTCATCTTT.

This clone was seen at least ten times. A far larger clone lies a single base away; this is likely a read error. Other DNA variants within this sample encode the same CDR3. This chain uses TRDV1 with TRDJ1; TRDD3 matches at 9 bases. The CDR3 loop spans 17 amino acids. CDR1 and CDR2 (germline): TSWWSYY, QGS. V dropped 2 bases and J dropped 7; count of bases not matched to a gene: 14. CDR3 in amino acids: CALGEIPSFTGGAKLIF. CDR3 DNA sequence: TGTGCTCTTGGGGAAATCCCTTCCTTTACTGGGGGAGCTAAACTCATCTTT.

In its sample, this clone was seen a few times. This may be a read error, as it is one base from a much larger clone. The chain joins TRDV1 to TRDJ2, with D possibly TRDD2 on 5 matching bases. Because TCRdb records no J gene, it was assigned here through a match of the DNA to germline. From germline, CDR1 is TSWWSYY and CDR2 QGS. The CDR3 runs to 19 residues. V lost 3 bases, J lost 0 bases, and 20 bases lay in between. The CDR3 protein is CALGDPPPTYVSLTAQLFF. For the CDR3, the DNA is TGTGCTCTTGGGGATCCCCCCCCTACCTACGTTTCTTTGACAGCACAACTCTTCTTT.

This clone was counted at least ten times. A far larger clone is one base from this, pointing to a likely read error. Other DNA sequences in this specimen translate into the identical CDR3. The chain is built from TRDV1 and TRDJ1; 9 bases are shared with TRDD3. CDR1 TSWWSYY and CDR2 QGS come from the germline V gene. The CDR3 consists of 20 residues. V lost 3 bases to trimming and J lost 0 bases; unmatched junction nucleotides: 17. CDR3 in DNA: TGTGCTCTTGGGGAGCTAGTCCTACATTACTGGGGGACGTACACCGATAAACTCATCTTT. Translation: CALGELVLHYWGTYTDKLIF.

Points on this clone: The protein recorded in TCRdb matches a much larger clone and deviates from this DNA's translation at residue 2, suggesting a read error; the protein here is obtained by translating the DNA. The chain has TRDV1 and TRDJ1, with D possibly matching TRDD3 (5 bases). Per germline, CDR1 TSWWSYY and CDR2 QGS. This CDR3 has 12 residues. The CDR3 protein is CSIGETQSRLIF. In DNA, the CDR3 is TGTTCTATTGGGGAAACCCAGAGTAGGCTCATCTTT.